These 22 T cell receptor beta chains were sequenced from one sample in a study of T cell responses to AZD1222 COVID-19 vaccine. TCRdb keeps only in-frame clones here, not all; method: immunoSEQ multiplex PCR. This table has more than 85,000 clones, approximately 84% appearing once. Sequencing was performed on peripheral blood, taken 28 days after the second AZD1222 dose. All receptors derive from an adult who received the AZD1222 COVID-19 vaccine.

This clone was seen a few times. CDR3 nucleotide sequence: TGTGCCAGCAGCTTAGAGTATCAGCCCCAGCATTTT. Residues: CASSLEYQPQHF. The chain uses TRBV7-9 and TRBJ1-5; no firm D call. V dropped 1 base and J dropped 5 bases, with 3 bases sitting between them. CDR3 length: 12 amino acids. Germline CDR1 reads SEHNR; CDR2 reads FQNEAQ (reference sequence).

This clone showed up just once. The rearrangement joins TRBV14 to TRBJ1-2; no firm D call. Trimming left V 0 bases short and J 0 bases short, with 14 bases between. Germline V CDR1 and CDR2: SGHDN, FVKESK. The CDR3 totals 17 residues. The CDR3 DNA follows: TGTGCCAGCAGCCAAGATATTGGTGACACACCTAACTATGGCTACACCTTC. Translation gives CASSQDIGDTPNYGYTF.

The chain carries TRBV10-1 and TRBJ2-3; D is possibly TRBD2 (6 bases). Germline lookup yields CDR1 WNHNN and CDR2 SYGVQD (reference sequence). The CDR3 has 14 amino acids. Trimming stripped 3 bases from V and 2 bases from J, with 9 bases between. The CDR3 region has the DNA TGCGCCAGCAGTGACGCGGGGACCACAGATACGCAGTATTTT. Protein product: CASSDAGTTDTQYF.

This sequence joins TRBV6-6 and TRBJ1-1, with D uncertain. Germline CDR1 reads MNHNY; CDR2 reads SVGAGI (reference sequence). Deletions cut 4 bases from V and 4 bases from J, with 10 bases between. There are 13 residues in the CDR3. The DNA of the CDR3 is TGTGCCAGCAGTTTCGGTTTAGGCACTGAAGCTTTCTTT. Amino acids: CASSFGLGTEAFF.

The V and J genes are TRBV2 and TRBJ2-2, with D maybe TRBD2 (7 bases). In germline, CDR1 is SNHLY, CDR2 FYNNEI. This CDR3 is 12 amino acids long. Trimming shortened V by 8 bases and J by 5 bases, and 9 bases separated the two germline ends. The CDR3 spells CASGRGTGELFF. DNA of the CDR3: TGTGCCAGCGGGAGGGGGACCGGGGAGCTGTTTTTT.

This chain's CDR3 is CASSQWGQPNTGELFF. In nucleotides, the CDR3 is TGTGCCAGCAGCCAATGGGGACAGCCGAACACCGGGGAGCTGTTTTTT. The chain recombines TRBV14 with TRBJ2-2; 7 bases map to TRBD1. CDR1 SGHDN and CDR2 FVKESK come from the germline V gene. The CDR3 sequence is 16 residues long. After removal of 2 bases from V and 0 bases from J, the junction contained 3 bases not matched to a gene.

V is TRBV6-2 or TRBV6-3 and J is TRBJ1-5; D is possibly TRBD1 (6 bases). Germline CDR1 and CDR2: MNHEY and SVGEGT. Deletions cut 5 bases from V and 6 bases from J, with 14 bases between. This CDR3 has 14 amino acids. The CDR3: CASSLRGQVQPQHF. The CDR3 DNA sequence: TGTGCCAGCAGTCTCCGGGGGCAGGTTCAGCCCCAGCATTTT.

CDR3 coding DNA: TGTGCCAGCAGCCAGACAGGAGATTACGGGGAGCTGTTTTTT. This codes for CASSQTGDYGELFF. The rearrangement joins TRBV2 to TRBJ2-2, with TRBD1 as a possible D gene (6 bases). Trimming shortened V by 6 bases and J by 7 bases, and 15 bases separated the two germline ends. Germline CDR1 SNHLY, CDR2 FYNNEI. This CDR3 has 14 residues.

This clone appeared a few times. The V call is TRBV6-2 or TRBV6-3, the J call TRBJ2-7, with unresolved D. Germline V lookup: CDR1 MNHEY, CDR2 SVGEGT. The CDR3 spans 11 residues. The V gene lost 2 bases and the J gene lost 3 bases, with 2 bases spanning the gap. The CDR3 reads CASSYVYEQYF. Written as DNA, the CDR3 is TGTGCCAGCAGTTACGTCTACGAGCAGTACTTC.

This rearrangement joins TRBV9 to TRBJ2-1; D might be TRBD2 (5 bases). The V gene lost 0 bases and the J gene lost 6 bases, with 7 bases spanning the gap. Germline CDR1 is SGDLS and CDR2 is YYNGEE. There are 13 residues in the CDR3. The CDR3, as DNA: TGTGCCAGCAGCGTAGCTGGGAGCAATGAGCAGTTCTTC. It encodes CASSVAGSNEQFF.

This chain uses TRBV5-1 with TRBJ1-6; maybe TRBD1 (6 bases). Germline CDR1 is SGHRS and CDR2 is YFSETQ. The CDR3 is 16 amino acids. V was trimmed by 2 bases and J by 7 bases, leaving 16 bases between them. CDR3 nucleotides: TGCGCCAGCAGCTTAACACAGGGAGAGGGGAATTCACCCCTCCACTTT. It codes for CASSLTQGEGNSPLHF. Drawing the rest from reference TRBV5-1 and TRBJ1-6, the complete variable domain is KAGVTQTPRYLIKTRGQQVTLSCSPISGHRSVSWYQQTPGQGLQFLFEYFSETQRNKGNFPGRFSGRQFSNSRSEMNVSTLELGDSALYLCASSLTQGEGNSPLHFGNGTRLTVT.

The chain employs TRBV19 and TRBJ2-2, with 11 bases identical to TRBD1. V was pared by 8 bases and J by 5 bases, with 16 bases of the junction left unmatched. The CDR3 totals 18 residues. In germline, CDR1 is LNHDA, CDR2 SQIVND (reference sequence). DNA of the CDR3: TGTGCCAGTGAAGCCCTCTGGGACAGGGGGTTTAGGACCGGGGAGCTGTTTTTT. The encoded protein is CASEALWDRGFRTGELFF. Full variable domain (remainder filled in from reference TRBV19 and TRBJ2-2): DGGITQSPKYLFRKEGQNVTLSCEQNLNHDAMYWYRQDPGQGLRLIYYSQIVNDFQKGDIAEGYSVSREKKESFPLTVTSAQKNPTAFYLCASEALWDRGFRTGELFFGEGSRLTVL.

V gene TRBV18 combines with J gene TRBJ2-7; a possible D gene is TRBD2 (6 bases). The CDR3 has 16 amino acids. Trimming removed 6 bases from V and 0 bases from J, with 18 bases in between. Germline assignment: CDR1 KGHSH and CDR2 LQKENI. CDR3: CASSPPGLPNSYEQYF. Written as DNA, the CDR3 is TGTGCCAGCTCGCCCCCAGGACTACCTAACTCCTACGAGCAGTACTTC.

By sample fraction, this clone is large. The chain is built from TRBV24-1 and TRBJ2-5, with 10 bases lining up with TRBD2. Germline CDR1 is KGHDR and CDR2 is SFDVKD. The CDR3 sequence is 17 residues long. Trimming at V came to 2 bases and at J to 5 bases, leaving 10 bases not matched to a gene. CDR3 DNA: TGTGCCACCAGTGATTCAGGGGCTAGCGGGAGTCTGGAGACCCAGTACTTC. Its protein is CATSDSGASGSLETQYF.

This chain connects TRBV5-8 to TRBJ2-3; D is perhaps TRBD2 (5 bases). Trimming pared 5 bases from V and 4 bases from J, leaving 11 bases between. The length of the CDR3 is 13 residues. CDR1 is SGHTS and CDR2 is YDEGEE in the germline V gene. The CDR3 sequence is CASRIEGADTQYF. In DNA form, the CDR3 reads TGTGCCAGCAGGATTGAGGGCGCAGATACGCAGTATTTT.

This clone was seen a single time. The rearrangement links TRBV6-5 to TRBJ2-1; 7 bases are a match to TRBD1. V trimming: 6 bases; J trimming: 3 bases; junction bases outside the gene matches: 8. The CDR3 is 15 residues long. Germline V gene data show CDR1 as MNHEY and CDR2 as SVGAGI. The CDR3 here is CASRGRDSNYNEQFF. The CDR3 DNA sequence: TGTGCCAGCAGGGGACGGGACAGCAACTACAATGAGCAGTTCTTC.

The chain couples TRBV19 to TRBJ2-1; 7 bases fit TRBD2. CDR1 and CDR2 (germline): LNHDA, SQIVND (reference sequence). This CDR3 spans 12 amino acids. DNA for the CDR3: TGTGCGAGCGGGATTACCTACAATGAGCAGTTCTTC. Translation: CASGITYNEQFF.

A few counts support this clone. The chain is built from TRBV7-9 and TRBJ1-3; perhaps TRBD1 as D (5 bases). Germline loops: CDR1 SEHNR, CDR2 FQNEAQ (reference sequence). CDR3 size: 15 residues. Trimming cost V 2 bases and J 7 bases, with 15 bases left between them. CDR3 amino acids: CASSLPGPSENTIYF. DNA for the CDR3: TGTGCCAGCAGCTTACCGGGACCGTCAGAGAACACCATATATTTT.

This clone showed up just once. One end of the junction fails to match germline, which may point to a read error. This sequence joins TRBV12-3 or TRBV12-4 and TRBJ2-1, with 8 bases that match TRBD2. The CDR3 sequence is 12 residues long. CDR3 residues: CASTLTSAGRIF. As DNA, the CDR3 is TGTGCCAGCACGTTGACTAGCGCGGGACGAATCTTC.

This clone has more than one count but fewer than ten. The rearrangement uses TRBV9 and TRBJ1-4; 10 bases fit TRBD1. The length of the CDR3 is 15 residues. After removal of 2 bases from V and 6 bases from J, the junction contained 4 bases not matched to a gene. CDR1 and CDR2 from the germline V gene are SGDLS and YYNGEE. The CDR3: CASSVTGGDYEKLFF. The CDR3 DNA reads TGTGCCAGCAGCGTGACAGGGGGCGACTATGAAAAACTGTTTTTT.

This chain links TRBV11-2 with TRBJ2-5, with D unresolved. V was cut by 2 bases and J by 0 bases, with 7 bases left in between. Per germline, CDR1 SGHAT and CDR2 FQNNGV. The CDR3 consists of 14 residues. CDR3 nucleotides: TGTGCCAGCAGCTTATCAGCGAACCAAGAGACCCAGTACTTC. It specifies CASSLSANQETQYF. The complete variable domain, with remaining parts taken from reference TRBV11-2 and TRBJ2-5, reads EAGVAQSPRYKIIEKRQSVAFWCNPISGHATLYWYQQILGQGPKLLIQFQNNGVVDDSQLPKDRFSAERLKGVDSTLKIQPAKLEDSAVYLCASSLSANQETQYFGPGTRLLVL.

This chain uses TRBV21-1 with TRBJ1-4. TRBV21-1 is listed as a pseudogene. This CDR3 region has 15 residues. The CDR3 region has the DNA TGTGCCAGCAGCAAAGCGGGGGAGTCTAATGAAAAACTGTTTTTT. Amino acid sequence: CASSKAGESNEKLFF.